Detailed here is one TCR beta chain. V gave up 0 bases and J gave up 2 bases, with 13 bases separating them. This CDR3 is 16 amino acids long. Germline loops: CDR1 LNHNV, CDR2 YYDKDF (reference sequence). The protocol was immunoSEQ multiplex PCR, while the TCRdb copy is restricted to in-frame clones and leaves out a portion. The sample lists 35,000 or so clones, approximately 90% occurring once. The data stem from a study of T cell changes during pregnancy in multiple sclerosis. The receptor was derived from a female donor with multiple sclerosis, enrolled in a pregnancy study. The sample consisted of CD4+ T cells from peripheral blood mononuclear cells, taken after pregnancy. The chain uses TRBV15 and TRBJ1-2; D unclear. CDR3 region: CATSRDRGRQNYGYTF. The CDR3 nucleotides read TGTGCCACCAGCAGAGATCGTGGGAGGCAAAACTATGGCTACACCTTC.